This is a list of T cell receptor beta chains from one sample in a study of blood T cell repertoires in COVID-19. Libraries were prepared by immunoSEQ multiplex PCR; TCRdb keeps only in-frame clonotypes and omits some of them. The sample holds 65,000 to 70,000 clones, 80% to 85% seen once. Sequencing was performed on peripheral blood. These receptors all come from a woman aged 55-70 years with acute or convalescent COVID-19. CDR3s include the opening cysteine and the closing phenylalanine or tryptophan. D genes are given only for firm matches. Some rows mark clone size as missing; the rest say once, few, many or name a class of expanded clone.

v_gene,abundance,j_gene,d_gene,len,CDR3nt,CDR3aa
TRBV18,NA,TRBJ1-1,NA,16,TGTGCCAGCTCACCAAGGACAGTGGGGGTGAACACTGAAGCTTTCTTT,CASSPRTVGVNTEAFF
TRBV19,NA,TRBJ1-5,NA,15,TGTGCCAGTAGTTCCGGACAGATGGGCAATCAGCCCCAGCATTTT,CASSSGQMGNQPQHF
TRBV5-1,NA,TRBJ1-2,TRBD1,16,TGCGCCAGCAGTCCCGCGAGGACAGGGACCAACTATGGCTACACCTTC,CASSPARTGTNYGYTF
TRBV18,NA,TRBJ1-1,NA,15,TGTGCCAGCTCACGTCCGAGGGGGTCGGGGACTGAAGCTTTCTTT,CASSRPRGSGTEAFF
TRBV19,NA,TRBJ2-2,NA,14,TGTGCCAGTAGTATAGATCGGTCCACCGGGGAGCTGTTTTTT,CASSIDRSTGELFF
TRBV19,NA,TRBJ1-1,NA,15,TGTGCCAGTAGTATAGAGGGCCGGCTGGGCGCTGAAGCTTTCTTT,CASSIEGRLGAEAFF
TRBV29-1,few,TRBJ1-1,NA,11,TGCAGCGTTGAACGGAACACTGAAGCTTTCTTT,CSVERNTEAFF
TRBV25-1,NA,TRBJ2-7,NA,14,TGTGCCAGCGGAAAGAAAGGGGCCCTATACGAGCAGTACTTC,CASGKKGALYEQYF
TRBV6-6,NA,TRBJ1-5,NA,16,TGTGCCAGCAGTTACGAAGCGGTTGGGAGCAATCAGCCCCAGCATTTT,CASSYEAVGSNQPQHF
TRBV4-1,NA,TRBJ2-3,NA,16,TGCGCCAGCAGCCAAGATGTTGGCAGGCGCACAGATACGCAGTATTTT,CASSQDVGRRTDTQYF
TRBV24-1,NA,TRBJ2-3,NA,15,TGTGCCACCAGTGAACGAGGGACTAGCACAGATACGCAGTATTTT,CATSERGTSTDTQYF
TRBV4-1,NA,TRBJ2-7,TRBD1,15,TGCGCCAGCAGCCAACAAACAGGGGGCTCCTACGAGCAGTACTTC,CASSQQTGGSYEQYF
TRBV3-1/TRBV3-2,NA,TRBJ1-6,NA,15,TGTGCCAGCAGCGATGCAGTCTCGGGGTCCTCACCCCTCCACTTT,CASSDAVSGSSPLHF
TRBV18,NA,TRBJ1-6,NA,14,TGTGCCAGCTCACTGGGACAAAATAATTCACCCCTCCACTTT,CASSLGQNNSPLHF
TRBV6-1,NA,TRBJ1-1,NA,14,TGTGCCAGCAGTGAAATAGGAGGGAACACTGAAGCTTTCTTT,CASSEIGGNTEAFF
TRBV19,NA,TRBJ2-5,TRBD2,13,TGTGCCAGTAGCGGGGGGGCCCGAGAGACCCAGTACTTC,CASSGGARETQYF
TRBV19,NA,TRBJ1-5,NA,14,TGTGCCAGTAGTATCGTGGGGCTTAATCAGCCCCAGCATTTT,CASSIVGLNQPQHF
TRBV18,NA,TRBJ1-5,TRBD1,14,TGTGCCAGCTCAGCCACAGGGGGCAATCAGCCCCAGCATTTT,CASSATGGNQPQHF
TRBV5-6,once,TRBJ1-2,TRBD1,19,TGTGCCAGCAGCGTCTTACGGGACAGGGGGCGATTATATAACTATGGCTACACCTTC,CASSVLRDRGRLYNYGYTF
TRBV9,NA,TRBJ1-1,NA,14,TGTGCCAGCAGCGCACATCGAGAGGGCGTAGGAGCTTTCTTT,CASSAHREGVGAFF
TRBV7-3,NA,TRBJ2-7,TRBD1,14,TGTGCCAGCAGCTCCGAACCGACAGGGAACGAGCAGTACTTC,CASSSEPTGNEQYF
TRBV19,NA,TRBJ2-7,NA,13,TGTGCCAGTACTTCGACGGGATCCTACGAGCAGTACTTC,CASTSTGSYEQYF
TRBV7-8,NA,TRBJ2-3,TRBD2,16,TGTGCCAGCAGGCCCCTAGGACTAGCGGGCACAGATACGCAGTATTTT,CASRPLGLAGTDTQYF
TRBV20-1,NA,TRBJ2-7,TRBD1,12,TGCAGTGCTAGTGACAGGGCTTACGAGCAGTACTTC,CSASDRAYEQYF
TRBV3-1/TRBV3-2,NA,TRBJ1-4,NA,14,TGTGCCAGCAGCCACGGGGGGCAGTCGGAAAAACTGTTTTTT,CASSHGGQSEKLFF
TRBV5-5,NA,TRBJ2-2,TRBD1,15,TGTGCCAGCAGCCCGGGGACAGGGGACGGCGGGGAGCTGTTTTTT,CASSPGTGDGGELFF
TRBV5-1,once,TRBJ2-3,TRBD2,16,TGCGCCAGCAGCTCGGGACTAGCGGAGATCACAGATACGCAGTATTTT,CASSSGLAEITDTQYF
TRBV5-1,NA,TRBJ1-2,NA,14,TGCGCCAGCAGCTTAGGCGAGGGAAACTATGGCTACACCTTC,CASSLGEGNYGYTF
TRBV5-4,NA,TRBJ1-4,TRBD1,15,TGTGCCAGCAGCCCCGGACAGGACTCCGATGAAAAACTGTTTTTT,CASSPGQDSDEKLFF
TRBV14,NA,TRBJ2-1,NA,18,TGTGCCAGCAGCCATAATTGGGAAACAGGCTTGACCTACAATGAGCAGTTCTTC,CASSHNWETGLTYNEQFF
TRBV7-3,NA,TRBJ1-1,NA,13,TGTGCCAGCAGCTCGCAGGGGAGTACTGAAGCTTTCTTT,CASSSQGSTEAFF
TRBV18,few,TRBJ1-2,NA,13,TGTGCCAGCTCCCTACAGAGCCTCTATGGCTACACCTTC,CASSLQSLYGYTF
TRBV5-1,NA,TRBJ2-1,TRBD1,16,TGCGCCAGCAGCTGGGGACAGCGACAGGGGTACAATGAGCAGTTCTTC,CASSWGQRQGYNEQFF
TRBV3-1/TRBV3-2,NA,TRBJ2-3,TRBD2,18,TGTGCCAGCAGCCTCAGGACTAGCGGGGGGGCCGGGACAGATACGCAGTATTTT,CASSLRTSGGAGTDTQYF
TRBV29-1,NA,TRBJ1-3,TRBD1,14,TGCAGCGCTAAGACAGGGGGCGGAAGAAACACCATATATTTT,CSAKTGGGRNTIYF
TRBV5-4,NA,TRBJ1-4,TRBD1,14,TGTGCCAGCAGCCGGACAGGGCCGGCTGAAAAACTGTTTTTT,CASSRTGPAEKLFF
TRBV18,NA,TRBJ2-7,TRBD1,14,TGTGCCAGCTCACCGTCCCGGGACAGTTACGAGCAGTACTTC,CASSPSRDSYEQYF
TRBV12-1,NA,TRBJ2-2,NA,14,TGTGCCAGCAGCTTTGAACTAGTCACCGGGGAGCTGTTTTTT,CASSFELVTGELFF
TRBV2,NA,TRBJ1-2,NA,12,TGTGCCAGCAGTGAAGCGAGTTACGGCTACACCTTC,CASSEASYGYTF
TRBV29-1,NA,TRBJ2-7,TRBD1,14,TGCAGCGTGAGGACAGGGACGGGGTCCTACGAGCAGTACTTC,CSVRTGTGSYEQYF
TRBV5-6,NA,TRBJ1-6,NA,16,TGTGCCAGCAGCTTGGACGGACAGTTCTATAATTCACCCCTCCACTTT,CASSLDGQFYNSPLHF
TRBV18,NA,TRBJ1-2,NA,12,TGTGCCAGCTCACCTGGGGGGGAAGACTACACCTTC,CASSPGGEDYTF
TRBV2,few,TRBJ1-1,NA,14,TGTGCCAGCAGTTCCGCAGGCATGAACACTGAAGCTTTCTTT,CASSSAGMNTEAFF
TRBV10-3,NA,TRBJ2-5,NA,13,TGTGCCATCGGAACAATCGGAGAAGAGACCCAGTACTTC,CAIGTIGEETQYF
TRBV27,NA,TRBJ1-5,TRBD1,18,TGTGCCAGCAGTCCGCAGGACAGGGTGACAAATAGCAATCAGCCCCAGCATTTT,CASSPQDRVTNSNQPQHF
TRBV5-1,NA,TRBJ1-1,TRBD1,15,TGCGCCAGCAGCACGGTACAGGGGGTTGGTACTGAAGCTTTCTTT,CASSTVQGVGTEAFF
TRBV12-3/TRBV12-4,NA,TRBJ1-5,NA,13,TGTGCCAGCAGTTTTCAGGTCAGTCAGCCCCAGCATTTT,CASSFQVSQPQHF
TRBV4-1,NA,TRBJ1-1,TRBD1,18,TGCGCCAGCAGCCAAGAGTGGACAGGGGGAATTTTGAACACTGAAGCTTTCTTT,CASSQEWTGGILNTEAFF
TRBV10-2,NA,TRBJ1-1,NA,14,TGCGCCAGCAGTGAGTCTGGTGACAGCACTGAAGCTTTCTTT,CASSESGDSTEAFF
TRBV5-4,NA,TRBJ1-4,NA,15,TGTGCCAGCAGCTTGGGGCAGGCTGGAAATGAAAAACTGTTTTTT,CASSLGQAGNEKLFF
TRBV11-2,NA,TRBJ2-3,NA,16,TGTGCCAGCAGCTTAGGCGGGCGGGACTTGGGAGAAACGCAGTATTTT,CASSLGGRDLGETQYF
TRBV5-6,NA,TRBJ1-5,TRBD1,14,TGTGCCAGCAGCGCGACAGGGAACAATCAGCCCCAGCATTTT,CASSATGNNQPQHF
TRBV30,NA,TRBJ2-2,TRBD1,17,TGTGCCTGGAGCCCATGGACAGGGGGCGCGAGTGCCGGGGAGCTGTTTTTT,CAWSPWTGGASAGELFF
TRBV4-1,NA,TRBJ2-3,NA,15,TGCGCCAGCAGCCAAGATGTGGGGGCTGGAGATACGCAGTATTTT,CASSQDVGAGDTQYF
TRBV12-3/TRBV12-4,once,TRBJ2-7,TRBD1,11,TGTGCCAGCAGTAACAGGGGCGAGCAGTACTTC,CASSNRGEQYF
TRBV2,NA,TRBJ2-2,TRBD1,16,TGTGCCAGCAGTGCTGGGACAGGGGCGAACACCGGGGAGCTGTTTTTT,CASSAGTGANTGELFF
TRBV5-6,NA,TRBJ1-2,NA,15,TGTGCCAGCAGCTTGGACCCAGGGGCACCCTATGGCTACACCTTC,CASSLDPGAPYGYTF
TRBV3-1/TRBV3-2,once,TRBJ2-1,NA,15,TGTGCCAGCAGCCGGTCTAGCTCCTCCTACAATGAGCAGTTCTTC,CASSRSSSSYNEQFF
TRBV6-6,NA,TRBJ2-3,NA,13,TGTGCCAGCGCCCACCTGAGAACAGATACGCAGTATTTT,CASAHLRTDTQYF
TRBV6-5,NA,TRBJ2-2,TRBD1,14,TGTGCCAGCAGTTACGACAGGGTCACCGGGGAGCTGTTTTTT,CASSYDRVTGELFF